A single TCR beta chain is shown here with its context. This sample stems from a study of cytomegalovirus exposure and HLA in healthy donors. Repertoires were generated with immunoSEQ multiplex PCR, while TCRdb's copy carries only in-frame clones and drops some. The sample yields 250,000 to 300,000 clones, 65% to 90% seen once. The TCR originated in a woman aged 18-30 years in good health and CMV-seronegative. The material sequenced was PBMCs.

CDR3 nucleotides: TGTGCCAGCAGTGATCTTAAGACAGGGTGGGCAGATACGCAGTATTTT. Amino acids: CASSDLKTGWADTQYF. The chain links TRBV25-1 to TRBJ2-3; 7 bases line up with TRBD1. The V and J ends lost 3 bases and 4 bases, in that order; junction bases with no gene match: 10. This CDR3 region has 16 residues. CDR1 MGHDK and CDR2 SYGVNS come from the germline V gene.